This paragraph covers one T cell receptor (beta chain) sequence. Antigen unknown. J was trimmed by 9 bases and V by 4 bases; bases with no gene match: 18. From germline, CDR1 is SEHNR and CDR2 FQNEAQ (reference sequence). The CDR3 is 18 residues long. A J-beta primer mix and a sample-barcoded 5' primer were used in a second PCR of about 6 to 12 cycles. From the 5' RACE reads, TCRdb called clonotypes with MiXCR, one entry per CDR3 protein. The sample records about a million distinct CDR3 sequences, about 51% being singletons. This sample is drawn from a study of blood T cells in healthy people across ages. Regarding the study as a whole: Getting older went along with TCR beta diversity per million T cells dropping roughly linearly.

The clonotype originates from a woman in her sixties or seventies in good health. The V and J genes are TRBV7-9 and TRBJ2-1, with 10 bases lining up with TRBD2. Sequencing used blood. CDR3 coding DNA: TGTGCCAGCAGCTCGGAAAAGCGGGAGGGCCTGGTCGTGGGTGAGCAGTTCTTC. Amino acid sequence: CASSSEKREGLVVGEQFF.